The T cell receptor beta chain described here comes from a study of T cells after yellow fever vaccination. Across the whole study: Where fractions had low cell numbers, libraries were prepared from them with the SMART-Seq v4 Ultra Low Input RNA kit.

MiXCR, applied by TCRdb to the 5' RACE reads, yields one record per CDR3 protein. Of around 400,000 distinct CDR3 sequences in the sample, around 10% were seen once. The germline gives CDR1 WNHNN, CDR2 SYGVQD (reference sequence). V lost 2 bases, J lost 5 bases, and 3 bases stayed unmatched. This CDR3 is 14 amino acids long. The sample here was PBMCs, taken on the day of the first yellow fever vaccination. V is TRBV10-1 and J is TRBJ2-5, with TRBD2 matching over 9 bases. This clonotype originated in a man between 18 and 35 years old who received the YFV17D yellow fever vaccine. The CDR3 is CASSEASGAETQYF. The CDR3 coding sequence is TGCGCCAGCAGTGAGGCTAGCGGGGCGGAGACCCAGTACTTC.